The next 28 T cell receptor beta chains were all read from a single sample in a study of PD-L1 blockade in urothelial cancer. Time point in this sample: peripheral blood 6 weeks after treatment start. Produced via immunoSEQ multiplex PCR; TCRdb's table is partial and in-frame only. Seen here are about 25,000 clones, roughly 84% observed once, and the top ten hold about 1.6%. Sequenced here: PBMCs, sampled around atezolizumab (anti-PD-L1) treatment. The receptors here all came from a man between 65 and 80 years old with urothelial cancer.

The chain is built from TRBV7-3 and TRBJ1-1, with TRBD1 matching over 7 bases. CDR3 length: 14 amino acids. The ends lost 3 bases at V and 3 bases at J; junction bases unmatched: 4. Germline CDR1 reads SGHTA; CDR2 reads FQGTGA. For the CDR3, the DNA is TGTGCCAGCAGCTTTGGACAGGTCGACACTGAAGCTTTCTTT. Protein product: CASSFGQVDTEAFF.

As regards this clone: Its ends do not fully match the called genes, so a read error is possible. The J gene is TRBJ2-3, the V gene TRBV19, with 7 bases that match TRBD2. The germline CDR1 and CDR2 sequences are LNHDA and SQIVND (reference sequence). The CDR3 extends over 15 amino acids. The DNA of the CDR3 is TGTGCCAGTAGTATGGGAGGGCAACGCACATATACGCAGTATTTT. This translates into CASSMGGQRTYTQYF.

The chain uses TRBV28 and TRBJ2-1; D unclear. Germline V gives CDR1 MDHEN, CDR2 SYDVKM. V lost 11 bases, J lost 4 bases, and 9 bases lay in between. This CDR3 region has 11 residues. The CDR3 region is CASGPYNEQFF. In DNA, the CDR3 is TGTGCCTCAGGCCCTTACAATGAGCAGTTCTTC.

This clone was picked up a small number of times. The gene calls are TRBV19 and TRBJ1-1, with D possibly being TRBD1 (5 bases). Trimming removed 3 bases from V and 9 bases from J, with 8 bases in between. Germline assignment: CDR1 LNHDA and CDR2 SQIVND (reference sequence). This CDR3 has 11 residues. CDR3 protein: CASSIAGKAFF. The CDR3 DNA is TGTGCCAGTAGTATTGCAGGGAAAGCTTTCTTT.

Only a few counts were recorded for this clone. This rearrangement joins TRBV6-5 to TRBJ1-2; 11 bases fit TRBD1. In germline, CDR1 is MNHEY, CDR2 SVGAGI. The length of the CDR3 is 14 residues. With 6 bases clipped from V and 8 bases from J, the junction kept 8 bases outside the gene matches. The CDR3 nucleotides read TGTGCCAGCAGGAGGGGACAGGGGGGTGGAGGCTACACCTTC. As protein: CASRRGQGGGGYTF.

This clone showed up just a few times. The chain carries TRBV2 and TRBJ1-2; a weak D match, TRBD1 (6 bases). V lost 3 bases and J 2 bases, leaving 10 bases between the germline ends. The CDR3 runs 14 residues. From germline, CDR1 is SNHLY and CDR2 FYNNEI. CDR3 region: CASSDLGQNYGYTF. The CDR3 DNA is TGTGCCAGCAGTGATCTCGGACAGAACTATGGCTACACCTTC. The variable domain in full, with the rest retrieved from reference TRBV2 and TRBJ1-2, is EPEVTQTPSHQVTQMGQEVILRCVPISNHLYFYWYRQILGQKVEFLVSFYNNEISEKSEIFDDQFSVERPDGSNFTLKIRSTKLEDSAMYFCASSDLGQNYGYTFGSGTRLTVV.

V and J are TRBV27 and TRBJ2-7; 8 nucleotides align to TRBD2. Trimming removed 2 bases from V and 5 bases from J; junction bases left unmatched: 5. Germline CDR1 and CDR2: MNHEY and SMNVEV (reference sequence). CDR3 length equals 14 residues. As DNA, the CDR3 is TGTGCCAGCAGTTTAAACGGGAGGGGGGACGAGCAGTACTTC. This codes for CASSLNGRGDEQYF.

The chain uses TRBV28 and TRBJ2-7, with TRBD2 matching over 13 bases. Germline loops: CDR1 MDHEN, CDR2 SYDVKM. The CDR3 length is 14 residues. The V segment lost 7 bases and the J segment 2 bases; nucleotides outside the gene matches: 2. The CDR3 reads CASMGTSGAYEQYF. CDR3 nucleotides: TGTGCCAGCATGGGGACTAGCGGGGCCTACGAGCAGTACTTC.

V and J are TRBV7-2 and TRBJ2-5; 11 nucleotides align to TRBD2. V gave up 1 base and J gave up 0 bases; unmatched junction bases: 4. The CDR3 is made up of 17 amino acids. CDR1 is SGHTA, CDR2 FQGNSA, per germline. This chain's CDR3 is CASSLGLAGTYQETQYF. Written as DNA, the CDR3 is TGTGCCAGCAGCTTAGGACTAGCGGGAACATACCAAGAGACCCAGTACTTC.

The gene calls are TRBV28 and TRBJ1-5; D is undetermined. V gave up 6 bases and J gave up 0 bases, with 9 bases separating them. Germline CDR1 is MDHEN and CDR2 is SYDVKM. The CDR3 covers 14 residues. The CDR3 nucleotides read TGTGCCAGCAGCCGGAGAGATAGCAATCAGCCCCAGCATTTT. Protein product: CASSRRDSNQPQHF. Drawing the rest from reference TRBV28 and TRBJ1-5, the complete variable domain is DVKVTQSSRYLVKRTGEKVFLECVQDMDHENMFWYRQDPGLGLRLIYFSYDVKMKEKGDIPEGYSVSREKKERFSLILESASTNQTSMYLCASSRRDSNQPQHFGDGTRLSIL.

This rearrangement joins TRBV15 to TRBJ1-4; 7 bases are shared with TRBD1. Unmatched junction bases numbered 5, after V lost 0 bases and J lost 10 bases. The V gene's germline CDR1 is LNHNV and CDR2 YYDKDF (reference sequence). This CDR3 is built from 14 residues. CDR3 in amino acids: CATSRDRGPGKLFF. The CDR3 DNA reads TGTGCCACCAGCAGAGATAGGGGGCCTGGAAAACTGTTTTTT.

The chain joins TRBV28 to TRBJ1-1; D gene unclear. Germline-derived CDR1 and CDR2 are MDHEN and SYDVKM. Trimming shortened V by 2 bases and J by 5 bases, and 6 bases separated the two germline ends. The CDR3 is made up of 12 amino acids. The CDR3 DNA follows: TGTGCCAGCAGTTTAGTCAGGACTGAAGCTTTCTTT. This encodes CASSLVRTEAFF. Combining the CDR3 with reference TRBV28 and TRBJ1-1 gives the whole variable domain DVKVTQSSRYLVKRTGEKVFLECVQDMDHENMFWYRQDPGLGLRLIYFSYDVKMKEKGDIPEGYSVSREKKERFSLILESASTNQTSMYLCASSLVRTEAFFGQGTRLTVV.

This chain uses TRBV27 with TRBJ2-7; D perhaps matches TRBD2 (5 bases). The V end was cut by 6 bases, the J end by 7 bases, with 19 bases between. This CDR3 spans 14 amino acids. CDR1 is MNHEY, CDR2 SMNVEV, per germline (reference sequence). CDR3 bases: TGTGCCAGCAGGCCCCCGGGAATGCAAAGGGAGCAGTACTTC. Translation gives CASRPPGMQREQYF.

The rearrangement links TRBV7-2 to TRBJ2-6; tentative D call: TRBD2 (7 bases). V lost 5 bases and J lost 4, with 15 bases in between. The CDR3 is 16 residues long. CDR1 and CDR2 from the germline V gene are SGHTA and FQGNSA. CDR3 region: CASSPRGATGANVLTF. CDR3 DNA sequence: TGTGCCAGCAGCCCCCGGGGGGCAACAGGGGCCAACGTCCTGACTTTC.

V gene TRBV7-2 combines with J gene TRBJ2-5; D unresolved. This CDR3 is 13 amino acids long. Germline V lookup: CDR1 SGHTA, CDR2 FQGNSA. V lost 5 bases and J 2 bases, leaving 9 bases between the germline ends. The CDR3 DNA sequence: TGTGCCAGCAGCCAAGCGTTTCAAGAGACCCAGTACTTC. Translated, it gives CASSQAFQETQYF.

The rearrangement uses TRBV7-8 and TRBJ2-7; 8 bases match TRBD1. CDR1 is SGHVS and CDR2 is FQNEAQ in the germline V gene. J lost 6 bases, V lost 1 base, and 5 bases had no gene match. CDR3 size: 14 residues. CDR3 nucleotides: TGTGCCAGCAGCTTAGAGCCAGGGGGCCCCGAGCAGTACTTC. Translation gives CASSLEPGGPEQYF.

The chain recombines TRBV29-1 with TRBJ1-3; the match to TRBD1 covers 9 bases. Unmatched junction bases numbered 5, after V lost 6 bases and J lost 8 bases. The CDR3 consists of 12 residues. Germline loops: CDR1 SQVTM, CDR2 ANQGSEA. As DNA, the CDR3 is TGCAGCGTCAGACAGGGGGTCGACACCATATATTTT. Translating gives CSVRQGVDTIYF.

The chain joins TRBV29-1 to TRBJ2-1; perhaps TRBD2 as D (5 bases). Germline lookup yields CDR1 SQVTM and CDR2 ANQGSEA. This CDR3 has 12 residues. V gave up 6 bases and J gave up 8 bases, with 14 bases separating them. The CDR3 nucleotides are TGCAGCGTCGGGATGTTCGGCGATGAGCAGTTCTTC. Amino acid sequence: CSVGMFGDEQFF.

This chain connects TRBV2 to TRBJ1-5; D may be TRBD1 (5 bases). V dropped 3 bases and J dropped 7 bases, with 16 bases sitting between them. Germline CDR1 reads SNHLY; CDR2 reads FYNNEI. The CDR3 totals 15 residues. The CDR3 reads CASSDIGGASQPQHF. For the CDR3, the DNA is TGTGCCAGCAGTGATATTGGAGGGGCCAGCCAGCCCCAGCATTTT.

This clone showed up just once. The rearrangement uses TRBV4-2 and TRBJ1-1; D remains ambiguous. Looked up from germline, CDR1 is LGHNA and CDR2 is YNFKEQ. The CDR3 is 13 residues long. The ends were cut back, 0 bases at V and 5 bases at J, with 7 bases in the middle. DNA for the CDR3: TGTGCCAGCAGCCAAGATCGGGATACTGAAGCTTTCTTT. This codes for CASSQDRDTEAFF.

Comment on this clone: The junction departs from germline at one end; a sequencing error may be responsible. The chain couples TRBV7-7 to TRBJ2-7; 8 nucleotides agree with TRBD1. The CDR3 runs 13 residues. Looked up from germline, CDR1 is SSHAT and CDR2 is FNYEAQ (reference sequence). CDR3 in amino acids: CASSLDRAYEQYF. CDR3 nucleotides: TGTGCTAGCAGCCTGGACAGGGCGTACGAGCAGTACTTC. The variable domain in full, with the rest retrieved from reference TRBV7-7 and TRBJ2-7, is GAGVSQSPRYKVTKRGQDVTLRCDPISSHATLYWYQQALGQGPEFLTYFNYEAQPDKSGLPSDRFSAERPEGSISTLTIQRTEQRDSAMYRCASSLDRAYEQYFGPGTRLTVT.

The chain joins TRBV27 to TRBJ1-1, with D possibly TRBD1 on 6 matching bases. The germline CDR1 and CDR2 sequences are MNHEY and SMNVEV (reference sequence). The CDR3 covers 16 residues. V lost 4 bases and J lost 6, with 21 bases in between. The chain's CDR3 is CASSSVRRTGIPEAFF. For the CDR3, the DNA is TGTGCCAGCAGTTCGGTCCGACGAACAGGGATCCCTGAAGCTTTCTTT.

The V and J genes are TRBV27 and TRBJ2-7, with 7 bases lining up with TRBD1. The V segment lost 3 bases and the J segment 5 bases; nucleotides outside the gene matches: 4. The CDR3 contains 13 residues. CDR1 is MNHEY, CDR2 SMNVEV, per germline (reference sequence). CDR3 nucleotides: TGTGCCAGCAGTTTCCTTACAGGGGACGAGCAGTACTTC. Translated, it gives CASSFLTGDEQYF.

This clone has only one observation. V is TRBV4-2 and J is TRBJ2-4, with D maybe TRBD2 (5 bases). The CDR3 totals 16 residues. Germline CDR1 LGHNA, CDR2 YNFKEQ. V lost 0 bases and J 3 bases, leaving 12 bases between the germline ends. The CDR3 DNA reads TGTGCCAGCAGCCAAGAAGGGAGTGCCGGCAAAAACATTCAGTACTTC. Its protein is CASSQEGSAGKNIQYF.

The V call is TRBV6-1, the J call TRBJ1-1; D is possibly TRBD1 (5 bases). V was shortened by 7 bases and J by 0 bases, with 9 bases between the two germline ends. This CDR3 contains 13 residues. Germline CDR1 reads MNHNS; CDR2 reads SASEGT. CDR3: CASTQVMNTEAFF. The CDR3 DNA sequence: TGTGCCAGCACACAGGTGATGAACACTGAAGCTTTCTTT.

V and J are TRBV5-6 and TRBJ1-4; D unclear. V was cut by 3 bases and J by 11 bases, with 14 bases left in between. The germline V gene encodes CDR1 SGHDT and CDR2 YYEEEE. The CDR3 has 13 residues. The CDR3 here is CASSYIFSGKLFF. The CDR3 region has the DNA TGTGCCAGCAGCTATATTTTCTCGGGGAAACTGTTTTTT.

V usage is TRBV7-9 and J usage is TRBJ1-1; 9 nucleotides line up with TRBD1. The CDR3 sequence is 15 residues long. Germline CDR1 is SEHNR and CDR2 is FQNEAQ (reference sequence). V was clipped by 7 bases and J by 1 base; unmatched bases: 7. CDR3 sequence (DNA): TGTGCCAGCAACCTGGGACAGGGACCGAACACTGAAGCTTTCTTT. Amino acids: CASNLGQGPNTEAFF.

This CDR3 is CAISDQSQVSETQYF. The CDR3 DNA follows: TGTGCCATCAGTGACCAGTCACAGGTTTCAGAGACCCAGTACTTC. The chain employs TRBV10-3 and TRBJ2-5, with D possibly being TRBD1 (5 bases). Between the trimmed V and J ends, which lost 3 bases and 4 bases, there was a span of 15 bases. The CDR3 has 15 residues. The germline CDR1 and CDR2 sequences are ENHRY and SYGVKD.